These 10 T cell receptor beta chains came from one sample sequenced in a study of OX40 agonist ivuxolimab in advanced cancers. The assay was immunoSEQ multiplex PCR, and TCRdb's table has in-frame clones only and misses some. Of 65,000 to 75,000 clones listed, 85% are singletons. The starting material was CD4+ or CD8+ T cells sorted from blood, obtained in a trial of the OX40 agonist ivuxolimab. Receptors originate from an adult with an advanced solid tumor such as melanoma, head and neck, liver or kidney cancer.

The chain is built from TRBV7-2 and TRBJ2-2, with 7 bases matching TRBD2. The V and J ends lost 7 bases and 3 bases, in that order; junction bases with no gene match: 11. Germline V lookup: CDR1 SGHTA, CDR2 FQGNSA. The CDR3 contains 16 residues. The CDR3 DNA sequence: TGTGCCAGCAAATTTCGGGGGGATAGGGACACCGGGGAGCTGTTTTTT. As protein: CASKFRGDRDTGELFF. Supplemented by reference TRBV7-2 and TRBJ2-2, the full variable domain reads GAGVSQSPSNKVTEKGKDVELRCDPISGHTALYWYRQSLGQGLEFLIYFQGNSAPDKSGLPSDRFSAERTGGSVSTLTIQRTQQEDSAVYLCASKFRGDRDTGELFFGEGSRLTVL.

This clone was recorded only once. The chain carries TRBV7-2 and TRBJ2-7, with a tentative D call TRBD2 (6 bases). V was trimmed by 3 bases and J by 5 bases, leaving 14 bases between them. Germline CDR1 SGHTA, CDR2 FQGNSA. CDR3 length: 14 amino acids. CDR3 DNA: TGTGCCAGCAGCTTTAGGAGGGGAGAAGACGAGCAGTACTTC. Translated, it gives CASSFRRGEDEQYF.

V and J are TRBV19 and TRBJ2-1; possible D gene TRBD2, 5 bases. Germline V CDR1 and CDR2: LNHDA, SQIVND (reference sequence). V shed 7 bases and J shed 4 bases, with 11 bases lying between them. The CDR3 covers 13 residues. CDR3 protein: CASNDYDYNEQFF. The CDR3 DNA follows: TGTGCCAGTAATGACTACGATTACAATGAGCAGTTCTTC.

The chain is built from TRBV5-1 and TRBJ1-2; 7 nucleotides line up with TRBD1. Germline-derived CDR1 and CDR2 are SGHRS and YFSETQ. The CDR3 consists of 15 residues. The J segment lost 4 bases and the V segment lost 0 bases, leaving 6 bases of the junction unmatched. Here the CDR3 DNA reads TGCGCCAGCAGCTTGGCCGGATCAGGGGGCTATGGCTACACCTTC. It translates to CASSLAGSGGYGYTF.

This clone has more than one count but fewer than ten. V gene TRBV28 combines with J gene TRBJ2-5; 9 bases line up with TRBD2. Trimming removed 6 bases from V and 5 bases from J; junction bases left unmatched: 16. The CDR3 consists of 17 residues. Per germline, CDR1 MDHEN and CDR2 SYDVKM. The CDR3 is CASSRRGGGAFLETQYF. The CDR3 DNA sequence: TGTGCCAGCAGCCGACGCGGCGGGGGGGCATTTCTCGAGACCCAGTACTTC.

CDR3 coding DNA: TGTGCCAGAAGAGCCGGGAACCCCGACGGGGAGCTGTTTTTT. This translates into CARRAGNPDGELFF. The V gene is TRBV6-4, the J gene TRBJ2-2; a possible D gene is TRBD2 (5 bases). CDR3 length: 14 amino acids. Germline CDR1 MRHNA, CDR2 SNTAGT. V was trimmed by 9 bases and J by 7 bases, leaving 18 bases between them.

This clone was seen only a few times. This chain joins TRBV6-5 and TRBJ2-7; TRBD1 matches at 7 bases. Trimming at V came to 5 bases and at J to 0 bases, leaving 1 base not matched to a gene. There are 13 residues in the CDR3. CDR1 and CDR2 (germline): MNHEY, SVGAGI. The CDR3 sequence: CASSAGGSYEQYF. The CDR3 nucleotides are TGTGCCAGCAGTGCAGGGGGCTCCTACGAGCAGTACTTC.

V and J are TRBV5-1 and TRBJ2-2, with TRBD1 as a possible D gene (5 bases). The germline V gene has CDR1 SGHRS and CDR2 YFSETQ. The CDR3 has 16 residues. V was clipped by 4 bases and J by 0 bases, with 13 bases between them. The CDR3 is CASSPPGNANTGELFF. The CDR3 nucleotides are TGCGCCAGCAGCCCTCCAGGGAATGCGAACACCGGGGAGCTGTTTTTT.

This clone was seen only once. This chain uses TRBV2 with TRBJ1-2; 8 positions agree with TRBD1. The CDR3 is 14 residues long. Germline V gene data show CDR1 as SNHLY and CDR2 as FYNNEI. The trim removed 5 bases at V and 5 bases at J, leaving 7 bases unmatched. CDR3 sequence: CASSPRQGRYGYTF. CDR3 nucleotides: TGTGCCAGCAGTCCTCGACAGGGGCGTTATGGCTACACCTTC.

This rearrangement joins TRBV6-5 to TRBJ1-1, with TRBD1 matching 9 bases. Per the germline V gene, CDR1 is MNHEY and CDR2 is SVGAGI. The CDR3 is 15 amino acids. J gave up 7 bases and V 3 bases, and 9 bases lay outside the gene matches. The DNA for the CDR3 is TGTGCCAGCAGTTATAAGGGACAGGGTTACAGTGAAGCTTTCTTT. This encodes CASSYKGQGYSEAFF.